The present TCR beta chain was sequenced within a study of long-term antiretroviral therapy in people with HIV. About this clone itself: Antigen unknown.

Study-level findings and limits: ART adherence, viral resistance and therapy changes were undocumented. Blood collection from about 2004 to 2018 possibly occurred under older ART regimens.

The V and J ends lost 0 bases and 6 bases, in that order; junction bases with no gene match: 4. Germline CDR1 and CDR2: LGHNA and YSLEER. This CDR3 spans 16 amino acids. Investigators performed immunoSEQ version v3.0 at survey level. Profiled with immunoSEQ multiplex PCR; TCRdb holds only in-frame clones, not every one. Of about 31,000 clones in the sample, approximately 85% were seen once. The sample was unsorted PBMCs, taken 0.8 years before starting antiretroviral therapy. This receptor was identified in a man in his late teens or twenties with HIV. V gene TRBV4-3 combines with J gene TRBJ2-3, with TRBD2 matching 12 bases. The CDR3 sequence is CASSQEASGGDDTQYF. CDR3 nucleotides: TGCGCCAGCAGCCAAGAGGCTAGCGGGGGGGATGATACGCAGTATTTT.